These 2 T cell receptor beta chains were all obtained from the same sample, sequenced in a study of blood T cell repertoires in COVID-19. Data came from immunoSEQ multiplex PCR; TCRdb stores just in-frame clones and leaves some out. The repertoire has some 230,000 clones, approximately 92% of them found once; the top ten carry 3% to 3.5%. Sequencing was carried out using PBMCs or T cells enriched from blood (not recorded which). These receptor sequences come from a woman aged 18-29 years in a cohort exposed to, infected with or recovered from COVID-19 (not recorded which).

The rearrangement links TRBV7-2 to TRBJ1-2; D not certain. V was trimmed by 5 bases and J by 8 bases, leaving 18 bases between them. This CDR3 is built from 14 residues. From germline, CDR1 is SGHTA and CDR2 FQGNSA. In DNA form, the CDR3 reads TGTGCCAGCAGCCCACGATCAGGCGCCCGCGGCTACACCTTC. Translating gives CASSPRSGARGYTF.

The chain has TRBV6-1 and TRBJ2-7; 7 bases match TRBD1. V shed 3 bases, J shed 3 bases, and the junction held 8 bases outside the gene matches. This CDR3 contains 15 residues. Germline CDR1 is MNHNS and CDR2 is SASEGT. Here the CDR3 reads CASSDWTGSVYEQYF. Written as DNA, the CDR3 is TGTGCCAGCAGTGATTGGACAGGTTCGGTCTACGAGCAGTACTTC.